The source of this T cell receptor beta chain is a study of blood T cell repertoires in COVID-19. Study in general: The United States, Italy and Spain provided the acute and convalescent COVID-19 samples.

As originally analysed: Reference gene primers were amplified, and this amplification served to estimate nucleated cell counts. TCRdb keeps only in-frame clones here, not all; method: immunoSEQ multiplex PCR. Clone size and the V and J calls come from that table; the DNA yielded D and trimming. The repertoire holds around 300,000 clones, with roughly 87% as singletons. V lost 1 base and J lost 5; bases outside the gene matches: 2. Germline CDR1 SGHRS, CDR2 YFSETQ. The length of the CDR3 is 13 residues. The sample comprised peripheral blood. This receptor was obtained from a man younger than 35 with active or convalescent COVID-19. This chain connects TRBV5-1 to TRBJ2-5, with 7 bases matching TRBD2. The CDR3 sequence is CASSLSGGETQYF. The CDR3 DNA sequence: TGCGCCAGCAGCTTGTCCGGGGGGGAGACCCAGTACTTC.